The next 12 T cell receptor beta chains were all read from a single sample in a study of blood T cells in healthy people across ages. Then a second PCR, running about 7 to 11 cycles, was carried out with a sample-barcoded 5' primer and a J-beta primer mix. TCRdb used MiXCR to reprocess the 5' RACE reads, holding one entry per CDR3 protein. The table lists almost 550,000 distinct CDR3 sequences, around 24% of them singletons, with under 9% in the top ten. This sample was shared with a second study, whose subject was T cells of mothers and their children.

The sample comprised blood. The receptors were sampled from a boy under 18 in good health.

This clonotype was recorded a few times. This rearrangement joins TRBV7-9 to TRBJ2-1, with D uncertain. The germline CDR1 and CDR2 sequences are SEHNR and FQNEAQ (reference sequence). This CDR3 is built from 14 residues. Trimming left V 5 bases short and J 8 bases short, with 16 bases between. CDR3: CASSPIGLSDEQFF. In DNA, the CDR3 is TGTGCCAGCAGCCCGATCGGGCTATCGGATGAGCAGTTCTTC.

The chain is built from TRBV7-9 and TRBJ1-2; D is uncertain. The V and J ends lost 4 bases and 7 bases respectively, with 16 bases between them. CDR1 is SEHNR and CDR2 is FQNEAQ in the germline V gene (reference sequence). The CDR3 contains 14 residues. The CDR3 region is CASSSSTPVGGYTF. The CDR3 bases are TGTGCCAGCAGCTCGAGCACGCCGGTGGGTGGCTACACCTTC.

This clonotype was counted between two and nine times. The chain has TRBV3-1 and TRBJ2-7; D not certain. Looked up from germline, CDR1 is LGHDT and CDR2 is YNNKEL (reference sequence). CDR3 length equals 14 residues. The germline V and J ends were trimmed by 6 bases and 2 bases, with 14 bases remaining between them. The CDR3 spells CASRGLSPTYEQYF. As DNA, the CDR3 is TGTGCCAGCAGGGGCCTATCCCCTACCTACGAGCAGTACTTC.

This clonotype was seen a few times. The V gene is TRBV7-2, the J gene TRBJ2-2; D is ambiguous. V was trimmed by 1 base and J by 5 bases, leaving 8 bases between them. The germline gives CDR1 SGHTA, CDR2 FQGNSA. This CDR3 has 14 residues. The CDR3 nucleotides are TGTGCCAGCAGCTTAGAGCTAGTAACCGGGGAGCTGTTTTTT. Its translation: CASSLELVTGELFF.

This chain links TRBV18 with TRBJ2-4; D might be TRBD2 (6 bases). Germline V gene sequence: CDR1 KGHSH, CDR2 LQKENI. V lost 3 bases to trimming and J lost 8 bases, with 8 bases between them. There are 12 residues in the CDR3. CDR3 sequence: CASSPRGDIQYF. The CDR3 nucleotides read TGTGCCAGCTCACCGCGGGGTGACATTCAGTACTTC.

This sequence joins TRBV9 and TRBJ2-1, with 10 bases that match TRBD1. The V and J ends lost 4 bases and 7 bases, in that order; junction bases with no gene match: 14. The CDR3 consists of 17 residues. CDR1 is SGDLS, CDR2 YYNGEE, per germline. The CDR3 spells CASSSGQGGLLQNEQFF. CDR3 sequence (DNA): TGTGCCAGCAGCTCTGGACAGGGGGGTTTGTTGCAGAATGAGCAGTTCTTC.

There are a few counts of this clonotype. The chain has TRBV10-3 and TRBJ2-2; D unresolved. This CDR3 is built from 15 residues. Trimming removed 2 bases from V and 0 bases from J, with 7 bases in between. The germline CDR1 and CDR2 sequences are ENHRY and SYGVKD. As DNA, the CDR3 is TGTGCCATCAGTGAGGAGAGCCCGAACACCGGGGAGCTGTTTTTT. This encodes CAISEESPNTGELFF.

CDR3 amino acids: CASSRGQPTEKLFF. The CDR3 DNA reads as TGTGCCAGCAGCCGTGGACAGCCAACTGAAAAACTGTTTTTT. The chain couples TRBV7-2 to TRBJ1-4; TRBD1 is a possible D gene (6 bases). V gave up 5 bases and J gave up 7 bases, with 14 bases separating them. CDR3 length: 14 residues. Germline V gene lookup returns CDR1 SGHTA and CDR2 FQGNSA.

The chain employs TRBV27 and TRBJ2-5; 7 bases align to TRBD2. V lost 5 bases to trimming and J lost 4 bases; unmatched junction nucleotides: 10. This CDR3 has 15 amino acids. Germline V gene lookup returns CDR1 MNHEY and CDR2 SMNVEV (reference sequence). This CDR3 reads CASSPTAGLGETQYF. In DNA, the CDR3 is TGTGCCAGCAGTCCAACAGCGGGACTGGGAGAGACCCAGTACTTC.

This clonotype was seen repeatedly, ten times or more. This sequence joins TRBV4-2 and TRBJ2-1; possibly TRBD2 for D (6 bases). CDR1 and CDR2 (germline): LGHNA, YNFKEQ. This CDR3 spans 14 amino acids. V dropped 3 bases and J dropped 6 bases, with 12 bases sitting between them. The CDR3 spells CASSHPSEGNEQFF. DNA of the CDR3: TGTGCCAGCAGCCACCCTTCGGAGGGCAATGAGCAGTTCTTC.

This clonotype was seen many times. This chain connects TRBV19 to TRBJ2-2, with 11 bases lining up with TRBD1. V lost 5 bases, J lost 6 bases, and 2 bases stayed unmatched. This CDR3 contains 14 residues. Germline V gives CDR1 LNHDA, CDR2 SQIVND (reference sequence). In DNA form, the CDR3 reads TGTGCCAGTAGTTGGGACAGGGGGTCCGGGGAGCTGTTTTTT. Residues: CASSWDRGSGELFF. Based on the CDR3 plus reference TRBV19 and TRBJ2-2, the full variable domain is DGGITQSPKYLFRKEGQNVTLSCEQNLNHDAMYWYRQDPGQGLRLIYYSQIVNDFQKGDIAEGYSVSREKKESFPLTVTSAQKNPTAFYLCASSWDRGSGELFFGEGSRLTVL.

A note on this clonotype: A much larger clone differs by one base, so this may be a read error. The V and J genes are TRBV20-1 and TRBJ2-3; TRBD1 might be the D (6 bases). The end of the DNA is better explained by TRBJ1-5, so the J call may be wrong. This CDR3 is 13 amino acids long. Germline lookup yields CDR1 DFQATT and CDR2 SNEGSKA (reference sequence). The CDR3 region is CSARDRHRDTQHF. As DNA, the CDR3 is TGCAGTGCTAGAGACCGTCACAGGGATACGCAGCATTTT.